What follows describes a single TCR beta chain. Antigen: not known. This sample is part of a study of beta chain features in type 1 diabetes. Since all of the isolated RNA was reverse transcribed, expressed TCRB transcripts were what got sequenced. Naive, central memory and regulatory T cell samples averaged about 3.57 million reads. This table comes from immunoSEQ multiplex PCR, and its TCRdb copy is limited to in-frame clones, with some not included. The sample carries approximately 470,000 clones, approximately 28% recorded once. Study findings and constraints: At VDJ recombination sites, type 1 diabetes patients had fewer insertions and more deleted nucleotides.

The CDR3 extends over 14 amino acids. Trimming pared 0 bases from V and 2 bases from J, leaving 8 bases between. Per germline, CDR1 MNHNS and CDR2 SASEGT. The sequence came from a young man in good health. This rearrangement joins TRBV6-1 to TRBJ2-7; the D call may be TRBD1 or TRBD2 (6 bases each). Sequenced material: naive CD4+ T cells from blood. The CDR3 DNA sequence: TGTGCCAGCAGTGAAGCGGGGGGCACCTACGAGCAGTACTTC. This encodes CASSEAGGTYEQYF.